These 18 T cell receptor beta chains were sequenced from one sample in a study of technical replicates of blood from a few donors. Produced via immunoSEQ multiplex PCR; TCRdb's table is partial and in-frame only. Here the sample spans around 100,000 clones, roughly 95% being singletons. Sequencing was performed on T cells isolated from PBMCs. The receptors shown here come from a human donor in good health.

CDR3 DNA: TGCGCCAGCAGCTTATCTCCCCTCGTCGGCGGGAGGGCCCTCAATGAGCAGTTCTTC. Translation: CASSLSPLVGGRALNEQFF. This rearrangement joins TRBV5-1 to TRBJ2-1; the match to TRBD2 covers 9 bases. Per germline, CDR1 SGHRS and CDR2 YFSETQ. J was trimmed by 6 bases and V by 2 bases; bases with no gene match: 18. The CDR3 loop spans 19 amino acids.

This chain links TRBV5-1 with TRBJ2-7, with a tentative D call TRBD2 (6 bases). CDR1 SGHRS and CDR2 YFSETQ come from the germline V gene. Trimming cost V 2 bases and J 5 bases, with 11 bases left between them. The CDR3 is made up of 13 amino acids. The CDR3 protein is CASSFTGVNEQYF. DNA for the CDR3: TGCGCCAGCAGCTTTACGGGGGTGAACGAGCAGTACTTC. The entire variable domain, with the rest obtained from reference TRBV5-1 and TRBJ2-7, is as follows: KAGVTQTPRYLIKTRGQQVTLSCSPISGHRSVSWYQQTPGQGLQFLFEYFSETQRNKGNFPGRFSGRQFSNSRSEMNVSTLELGDSALYLCASSFTGVNEQYFGPGTRLTVT.

This chain joins TRBV7-3 and TRBJ1-2; 8 bases align to TRBD1. Germline V CDR1 and CDR2: SGHTA, FQGTGA. The CDR3 length is 15 residues. J was trimmed by 4 bases and V by 4 bases; bases with no gene match: 8. CDR3 DNA sequence: TGTGCCAGCAGCTACTCCGGGACAGGTTTCTATGGCTACACCTTC. Protein: CASSYSGTGFYGYTF.

This clone has only a few counts. The chain carries TRBV29-1 and TRBJ1-5, with 8 bases lining up with TRBD1. This CDR3 has 14 amino acids. Germline V gene sequence: CDR1 SQVTM, CDR2 ANQGSEA. The V segment lost 6 bases and the J segment 7 bases; nucleotides outside the gene matches: 11. CDR3 region: CSVSDRGGLQPQHF. The CDR3 nucleotides are TGCAGCGTCTCCGACAGGGGAGGTTTACAGCCCCAGCATTTT.

This clone is a singleton in its sample. The J gene is TRBJ2-7, the V gene TRBV7-2; 12 nucleotides agree with TRBD2. The J segment lost 1 base and the V segment lost 8 bases, leaving 6 bases of the junction unmatched. CDR3 length equals 15 residues. In germline, CDR1 is SGHTA, CDR2 FQGNSA. CDR3 DNA sequence: TGTGCCAGCGGGCTAGCGGGAGGGCTTTCCTACGAGCAGTACTTC. Encoded protein: CASGLAGGLSYEQYF.

About this clone: The sample has other DNA sequences that encode this CDR3 too. This chain uses TRBV4-1 with TRBJ2-7; TRBD2 matches at 10 bases. J gave up 4 bases and V 1 base, and 1 base lay outside the gene matches. This CDR3 has 14 residues. CDR1 and CDR2 from the germline V gene are MGHRA and YSYEKL. CDR3 loop: CASSQGLAGYEQYF. CDR3 bases: TGCGCCAGCAGCCAAGGACTAGCGGGTTACGAGCAGTACTTC.

V gene TRBV27 combines with J gene TRBJ2-1; TRBD2 agrees at 11 bases. The CDR3 spans 15 residues. The V gene's germline CDR1 is MNHEY and CDR2 SMNVEV (reference sequence). With V trimmed by 1 base and J by 14 bases, 10 bases remained unmatched. This CDR3 is CASSLYYVAGGEEFF. The DNA of the CDR3 is TGTGCCAGCAGTTTATACTACGTAGCGGGAGGGGAGGAGTTCTTC.

The chain carries TRBV29-1 and TRBJ2-7; 7 nucleotides match TRBD2. The germline CDR1 and CDR2 sequences are SQVTM and ANQGSEA. The CDR3 has 12 residues. Trimming removed 4 bases from V and 4 bases from J; junction bases left unmatched: 4. Written as DNA, the CDR3 is TGCAGCGTTGGGTTCGGGGGGTACGAGCAGTACTTC. Residues: CSVGFGGYEQYF.

The chain combines TRBV7-2 with TRBJ2-1; D uncertain. The CDR3 runs 15 residues. The germline CDR1 and CDR2 sequences are SGHTA and FQGNSA. The V and J ends lost 2 bases and 4 bases respectively, with 12 bases between them. The CDR3, as DNA: TGTGCCAGCAGCTTAAGGCTAGGTCGGTACAATGAGCAGTTCTTC. Residues: CASSLRLGRYNEQFF.

The rearrangement uses TRBV19 and TRBJ2-3; tentatively, D is TRBD1 (5 bases). The V and J ends lost 4 bases and 0 bases respectively, with 11 bases between them. Germline V CDR1 and CDR2: LNHDA, SQIVND (reference sequence). The CDR3 is 15 residues long. The DNA for the CDR3 is TGTGCCAGTAGTACAGTACAGGTTAGCACAGATACGCAGTATTTT. Translated: CASSTVQVSTDTQYF.

This chain connects TRBV5-5 to TRBJ2-1; D is unclear. The CDR3 is 14 amino acids. Germline V CDR1 and CDR2: SGHKS, YYEKEE (reference sequence). V gave up 0 bases and J gave up 6 bases, with 10 bases separating them. The CDR3 loop reads CASSLGHARNEQFF. CDR3 DNA: TGTGCCAGCAGCTTGGGTCATGCGCGCAATGAGCAGTTCTTC.

This rearrangement joins TRBV10-3 to TRBJ2-7; TRBD1 agrees at 7 bases. CDR1 is ENHRY and CDR2 is SYGVKD in the germline V gene. J lost 3 bases, V lost 3 bases, and 5 bases had no gene match. This CDR3 has 14 residues. Written as DNA, the CDR3 is TGTGCCATCAGTGACGAGACAGGGTACTACGAGCAGTACTTC. As protein: CAISDETGYYEQYF.

In this sample, this clone turned up once. The V gene is TRBV19, the J gene TRBJ2-1; the match to TRBD2 covers 11 bases. CDR1 LNHDA and CDR2 SQIVND come from the germline V gene (reference sequence). The CDR3 is 17 residues long. The ends lost 5 bases at V and 7 bases at J; junction bases unmatched: 13. CDR3 residues: CASSLRLAGRAQNEQFF. Written as DNA, the CDR3 is TGTGCCAGTAGTCTCCGACTAGCGGGAAGGGCCCAGAATGAGCAGTTCTTC. The complete variable domain, with remaining parts taken from reference TRBV19 and TRBJ2-1, reads DGGITQSPKYLFRKEGQNVTLSCEQNLNHDAMYWYRQDPGQGLRLIYYSQIVNDFQKGDIAEGYSVSREKKESFPLTVTSAQKNPTAFYLCASSLRLAGRAQNEQFFGPGTRLTVL.

The chain couples TRBV21-1 to TRBJ1-4; TRBD1, the table's D call, was not compared with the DNA. TRBV21-1 constitutes a pseudogene. The CDR3 extends over 13 amino acids. CDR3 loop: CASKTGAYEKLFF. As DNA, the CDR3 is TGTGCCAGCAAGACAGGGGCCTATGAAAAACTGTTTTTT.

The V gene is TRBV9, the J gene TRBJ2-3; possible D gene TRBD2, 5 bases. V was pared by 0 bases and J by 4 bases, with 9 bases between. Germline-derived CDR1 and CDR2 are SGDLS and YYNGEE. The CDR3 spans 14 residues. CDR3 DNA: TGTGCCAGCAGCGTAGTCCTAGCATCAGATACGCAGTATTTT. Protein: CASSVVLASDTQYF. Complete variable domain (other parts from reference TRBV9 and TRBJ2-3): DSGVTQTPKHLITATGQRVTLRCSPRSGDLSVYWYQQSLDQGLQFLIQYYNGEERAKGNILERFSAQQFPDLHSELNLSSLELGDSALYFCASSVVLASDTQYFGPGTRLTVL.

This chain uses TRBV19 with TRBJ2-7; 9 bases map to TRBD2. V dropped 4 bases and J dropped 2; count of bases not matched to a gene: 0. Per the germline V gene, CDR1 is LNHDA and CDR2 is SQIVND (reference sequence). The CDR3 consists of 13 residues. The CDR3: CASSSGRAYEQYF. Written as DNA, the CDR3 is TGTGCCAGTAGTAGCGGGAGGGCCTACGAGCAGTACTTC.

The rearrangement links TRBV5-4 to TRBJ2-7; 8 bases agree with TRBD2. With V trimmed by 5 bases and J by 2 bases, 6 bases remained unmatched. Per germline, CDR1 SGHNT and CDR2 YYREEE (reference sequence). This CDR3 has 14 amino acids. CDR3 protein: CASRERESTYEQYF. For the CDR3, the DNA is TGTGCCAGCAGGGAGCGGGAGTCGACCTACGAGCAGTACTTC.

The CDR3 spells CASSSRQGNEQYF. The DNA for the CDR3 is TGCGCCAGCAGCTCCAGACAGGGGAATGAGCAGTACTTC. This chain joins TRBV5-1 and TRBJ2-7; 8 positions match TRBD1. The CDR3 loop spans 13 amino acids. Trimming at V came to 3 bases and at J to 7 bases, leaving 6 bases not matched to a gene. Per germline, CDR1 SGHRS and CDR2 YFSETQ. The whole variable domain, filled in from reference TRBV5-1 and TRBJ2-7, reads KAGVTQTPRYLIKTRGQQVTLSCSPISGHRSVSWYQQTPGQGLQFLFEYFSETQRNKGNFPGRFSGRQFSNSRSEMNVSTLELGDSALYLCASSSRQGNEQYFGPGTRLTVT.